This T cell receptor (beta chain) was sequenced for a study of T cell responses to AZD1222 COVID-19 vaccine. General study results and limits: The donor group comprised mostly white British people and more females; the analysis possibly underestimated clonal diversity. Spike-specific TCR breadth and depth both grew after two AZD1222 doses.

Assay used: immunoSEQ multiplex PCR; TCRdb lists only in-frame clones, some missing. The sample holds 120,000 or so clones, about 90% seen once. On this clone: Its antigen is unknown.

V was clipped by 3 bases and J by 6 bases; unmatched bases: 11. The CDR3 contains 15 residues. Germline CDR1 reads SGHTS; CDR2 reads YDEGEE. This material consisted of peripheral blood, taken on day 0 of AZD1222 vaccination. The V gene is TRBV5-8, the J gene TRBJ1-1, with 7 nucleotides matching TRBD1. This TCR came from an adult in good health. CDR3 nucleotide sequence: TGTGCCAGCAGCTCCGACACAGGGGAATGGGCTGAAGCTTTCTTT. Encoded protein: CASSSDTGEWAEAFF.